The rows below give T cell receptor beta chains drawn from one sample of a study of CD8 T cells in ankylosing spondylitis. TCRdb recomputed calls from the 5' RACE reads with MiXCR, one row per CDR3 protein. This sample carries some 250,000 distinct CDR3 sequences, 20% to 30% of them seen once, and the ten largest clones take over 0.55%. Sequencing input: blood, either unsorted or a sorted T cell fraction (not recorded which). These receptors were obtained from a male donor with ankylosing spondylitis or in good health (not recorded which). Both conserved end residues are part of each CDR3. D genes are given only for firm matches. Clone size is stated in some rows and not others, as once, few, many or a class when expanded.

clone_size,j_call,d_call,v_call,cdr3_nt,cdr3_aa
many,TRBJ2-7,TRBD2,TRBV12-3/TRBV12-4,TGTGCCAGCGGACTAGACTCTCTAGACGAGCAGTACTTC,CASGLDSLDEQYF
few,TRBJ2-2,-,TRBV10-3,TGTGCCATCAGCCCCCGGGTTATTAACACCGGGGAGCTGTTTTTT,CAISPRVINTGELFF
many,TRBJ2-7,-,TRBV12-3/TRBV12-4,TGTGCCAGCAGTCAAACAGGGCCTCTGGTCTACGAGCAGTACTTC,CASSQTGPLVYEQYF
-,TRBJ2-7,-,TRBV6-5,TGTGCCAGCAGTTACCGAGGCCAGTCCGAGCAGTACTTC,CASSYRGQSEQYF
many,TRBJ2-2,-,TRBV15,TGTGCCACCAGCAGAGATCGGGGCACTAACACCGGGGAGCTGTTTTTT,CATSRDRGTNTGELFF
-,TRBJ1-1,TRBD1,TRBV5-6,TGTGCCAGCAGCCCCGGACAGGGTTGGAACACTGAAGCTTTCTTT,CASSPGQGWNTEAFF
many,TRBJ2-2,-,TRBV20-1,TGCAGTGCTACCCCGGTCAGGGCCCCGACCGGGGAGCTGTTTTTT,CSATPVRAPTGELFF
-,TRBJ2-7,TRBD1,TRBV29-1,TGCAGCGTGGCCGGGACAGGGTTGTCCTACGAGCAGTACTTC,CSVAGTGLSYEQYF
-,TRBJ1-5,-,TRBV29-1,TGCAGCGTTGAAGGGAATCCAGGTCAGCCCCAGCATTTT,CSVEGNPGQPQHF
-,TRBJ2-1,TRBD1,TRBV3-1,TGTGCCAGCAGCCACGCATCAGGGGGTGGCTCCTACAATGAGCAGTTCTTC,CASSHASGGGSYNEQFF
few,TRBJ2-7,-,TRBV5-1,TGCGCCAGCAGCTTGGGCTTCTCCTACGAGCAGTACTTC,CASSLGFSYEQYF
once,TRBJ1-4,-,TRBV7-9,TGTGCCAGCAGATACCCCGAACGGGCCGCCTCGTCCCAACTGTTTTTT,CASRYPERAASSQLFF
few,TRBJ2-2,-,TRBV20-1,TGCAGTGCTAGGCGCGGGGCCAACACCGGGGAGCTGTTTTTT,CSARRGANTGELFF
-,TRBJ2-2,TRBD1,TRBV20-1,TGCAGTGCCGAACGACAGGGGGCGCGGACCGGGGAGCTGTTTTTT,CSAERQGARTGELFF
-,TRBJ2-3,TRBD1,TRBV7-8,TGTGCCAGCAGCTTCGTCACAGGGGGCACAGATACGCAGTATTTT,CASSFVTGGTDTQYF
many,TRBJ2-2,-,TRBV11-3,TGTGCCAGCTCTCCGGGAGCCCACACCGGGGAGCTGTTTTTT,CASSPGAHTGELFF
few,TRBJ2-7,TRBD1,TRBV20-1,TGCAGTGCTAGCCGAGCCGGGACAGGGAGATACGAGCAGTACTTC,CSASRAGTGRYEQYF
-,TRBJ2-3,-,TRBV13,TGTGCCAGCATTTCGGTACAGTCCTCTTCCCTAAGGAATACGCAGTATTTT,CASISVQSSSLRNTQYF
-,TRBJ1-3,TRBD1,TRBV30,TGTGCCAGACAGGGGTTCTCTGGAAACACCATATATTTT,CARQGFSGNTIYF
many,TRBJ2-7,-,TRBV20-1,TGCAGTGCTAGAGGGGCAACCACCTACGAGCAGTACTTC,CSARGATTYEQYF
-,TRBJ2-6,-,TRBV28,TGTGCCACCGTCAACTCTGGGGCCAACGTCCTGACTTTC,CATVNSGANVLTF
many,TRBJ1-1,-,TRBV12-3/TRBV12-4,TGTGCCAGCACCCAGCGGAGGGGGTTTGGCACTGAAGCTTTCTTT,CASTQRRGFGTEAFF